This T cell receptor (beta chain) is drawn from a study of response to subunit inactivated influenza vaccine. V was pared by 4 bases and J by 7 bases, with 15 bases of the junction left unmatched. The germline gives CDR1 LGHNA, CDR2 YNFKEQ. This CDR3 has 16 amino acids. TCRdb recomputed calls from the RT-PCR reads with MiXCR, one row per CDR3 protein. The sample yields roughly 630,000 distinct CDR3 sequences, 14% seen once. This clonotype has a handful of counts. Sequenced here: PBMCs from blood, sampled roughly 15 days before vaccination. This chain links TRBV4-2 with TRBJ1-1; TRBD1 matches 7 bases. This TCR was recovered from a man aged 50-59 years who received an inactivated influenza vaccine. In DNA form, the CDR3 reads TGTGCCAGCAGCCCCCCCTCGGGAGGGGGCATTGGTGAAGCTTTCTTT. It translates to CASSPPSGGGIGEAFF.